This T cell receptor (beta chain) was found in a study of OX40 agonist ivuxolimab in advanced cancers. Across the study: A diagnosis of hepatocellular carcinoma, melanoma, renal cell or head and neck cancer was present in dose-escalation patients. Partial responses were observed in three patients, of whom one had hepatocellular carcinoma and two had cutaneous melanoma. Study-wide points: Doses of 0.1 to 3.0 mg/kg were accompanied by clonal expansion of CD4+ and CD8+ blood T cells by week 6. Among the nonresponders, some also had low normalized T-cell clonal expansion.

The protocol was immunoSEQ multiplex PCR, while the TCRdb copy is restricted to in-frame clones and leaves out a portion. The sample lists about 40,000 clones, approximately 82% occurring once. A note on this clone: Its antigen is not known.

The germline V gene encodes CDR1 MGHDK and CDR2 SYGVNS. J lost 6 bases, V lost 3 bases, and 7 bases had no gene match. The CDR3 runs 14 residues. This specimen was CD4+ or CD8+ T cells sorted from blood, taken in a trial of the OX40 agonist ivuxolimab. The receptor was derived from an adult with an advanced solid tumor such as melanoma, head and neck, liver or kidney cancer. V gene TRBV25-1 combines with J gene TRBJ1-1, with 7 nucleotides matching TRBD1. DNA of the CDR3: TGTGCCAGCAGTGATTGGCAGGGGGGGCCTGAAGCTTTCTTT. Translating it yields CASSDWQGGPEAFF.